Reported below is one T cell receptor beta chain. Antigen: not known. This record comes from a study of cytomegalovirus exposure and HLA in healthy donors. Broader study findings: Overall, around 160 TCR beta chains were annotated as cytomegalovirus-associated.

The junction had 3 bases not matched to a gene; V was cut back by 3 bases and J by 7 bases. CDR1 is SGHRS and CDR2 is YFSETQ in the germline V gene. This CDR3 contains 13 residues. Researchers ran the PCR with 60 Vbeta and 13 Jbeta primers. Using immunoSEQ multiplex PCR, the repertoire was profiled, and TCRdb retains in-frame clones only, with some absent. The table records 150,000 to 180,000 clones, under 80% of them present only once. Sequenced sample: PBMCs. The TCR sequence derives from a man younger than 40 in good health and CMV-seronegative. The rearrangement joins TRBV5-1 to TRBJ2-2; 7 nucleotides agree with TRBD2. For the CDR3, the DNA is TGCGCCAGCAGCTCGGGGGGAATCGGGGAGCTGTTTTTT. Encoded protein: CASSSGGIGELFF.